What follows are 14 T cell receptor beta chains derived from one specimen sequenced in a study of T cell responses to AZD1222 COVID-19 vaccine. Only in-frame clones appear in the TCRdb table, and some are missing; sequencing was by immunoSEQ multiplex PCR. The sample consists of roughly 180,000 clones, more than 80% of them appearing once. The sequenced sample was peripheral blood, obtained on day 0 of AZD1222 vaccination. The receptors shown here come from an adult in good health.

The chain has TRBV9 and TRBJ1-1, with TRBD1 as a possible D gene (6 bases). The CDR3 covers 19 residues. Germline V gene data show CDR1 as SGDLS and CDR2 as YYNGEE. V lost 3 bases and J 1 base, leaving 25 bases between the germline ends. The CDR3 region has the DNA TGTGCCAGCAGCGAGGGAGTTGGGGTAACAGGGAGCTGGAACACTGAAGCTTTCTTT. This encodes CASSEGVGVTGSWNTEAFF.

The V call is TRBV5-1, the J call TRBJ1-3; D is perhaps TRBD1 (5 bases). This CDR3 has 15 amino acids. The ends were cut back, 0 bases at V and 3 bases at J, with 10 bases in the middle. CDR1 is SGHRS and CDR2 is YFSETQ in the germline V gene. The DNA of the CDR3 is TGCGCCAGCAGCTTGGGTGTGGGACGTGGAAACACCATATATTTT. It codes for CASSLGVGRGNTIYF.

This chain uses TRBV4-1 with TRBJ2-7; D perhaps matches TRBD1 (6 bases). Trimming pared 0 bases from V and 0 bases from J, leaving 9 bases between. The germline gives CDR1 MGHRA, CDR2 YSYEKL. The CDR3 spans 15 residues. DNA for the CDR3: TGCGCCAGCAGCCAAGAAGGGACACGCTCCTACGAGCAGTACGTC. Residues: CASSQEGTRSYEQYV.

The chain combines TRBV10-3 with TRBJ2-7, with D perhaps matching TRBD1 (6 bases). Trimming stripped 3 bases from V and 0 bases from J, with 18 bases between. The CDR3 is 17 amino acids. In germline, CDR1 is ENHRY, CDR2 SYGVKD. CDR3 residues: CAISEKIGTSVSYEQYF. The CDR3 region has the DNA TGTGCCATCAGTGAAAAGATCGGGACATCCGTCTCCTACGAGCAGTACTTC.

The CDR3 reads CASTLRPPDTEAFF. CDR3 in DNA: TGCGCCAGCACCCTCAGACCTCCGGACACTGAAGCTTTCTTT. The chain employs TRBV5-1 and TRBJ1-1; D call uncertain. The CDR3 spans 14 residues. Trimming removed 6 bases at V and 3 bases at J, with 15 bases between. Germline CDR1 reads SGHRS; CDR2 reads YFSETQ.

This rearrangement joins TRBV10-1 to TRBJ1-2, with D tentatively TRBD1 (5 bases). The V gene lost 2 bases and the J gene lost 5 bases, with 24 bases spanning the gap. Germline V gene data show CDR1 as WNHNN and CDR2 as SYGVQD (reference sequence). The CDR3 has 18 amino acids. CDR3 nucleotides: TGCGCCAGCAGTGAGACGGTCGGCCAGGGCCTTTTGGGATATGGCTACACCTTC. Residues: CASSETVGQGLLGYGYTF.

The chain combines TRBV28 with TRBJ2-5; D uncertain. The germline V gene has CDR1 MDHEN and CDR2 SYDVKM. Trimming removed 9 bases at V and 0 bases at J, with 8 bases between. The CDR3 sequence is 12 residues long. The CDR3 reads CASTLDQETQYF. The DNA for the CDR3 is TGTGCCAGTACACTGGACCAAGAGACCCAGTACTTC.

The chain combines TRBV7-9 with TRBJ2-1, with D possibly matching TRBD1 (6 bases). CDR1 and CDR2 from the germline V gene are SEHNR and FQNEAQ (reference sequence). The length of the CDR3 is 16 residues. Deletions cut 6 bases from V and 0 bases from J, with 15 bases between. CDR3 nucleotide sequence: TGTGCCAGCAGGGCTGGGGGCGGCAGCTCCTACAATGAGCAGTTCTTC. Translation: CASRAGGGSSYNEQFF.

The chain links TRBV19 to TRBJ2-1, with 9 bases that match TRBD1. The trim removed 3 bases at V and 15 bases at J, leaving 18 bases unmatched. Germline V lookup: CDR1 LNHDA, CDR2 SQIVND (reference sequence). This CDR3 contains 16 residues. The CDR3 here is CASSIGVRLQGAALFF. The CDR3 DNA follows: TGTGCCAGTAGTATTGGAGTGAGATTACAGGGGGCCGCGTTGTTCTTC. The variable domain in full, with the rest retrieved from reference TRBV19 and TRBJ2-1, is DGGITQSPKYLFRKEGQNVTLSCEQNLNHDAMYWYRQDPGQGLRLIYYSQIVNDFQKGDIAEGYSVSREKKESFPLTVTSAQKNPTAFYLCASSIGVRLQGAALFFGPGTRLTVL.

The chain couples TRBV7-2 to TRBJ2-5, with D possibly being TRBD1 (6 bases). This CDR3 has 15 amino acids. The ends were cut back, 1 base at V and 4 bases at J, with 13 bases in the middle. CDR1 SGHTA and CDR2 FQGNSA come from the germline V gene. In DNA form, the CDR3 reads TGTGCCAGCAGCTTAGTGGGGGCTGTGGGAGAGACCCAGTACTTC. This translates into CASSLVGAVGETQYF.

In this sample, this clone turned up once. V gene TRBV9 combines with J gene TRBJ1-2; D is unclear. CDR1 SGDLS and CDR2 YYNGEE come from the germline V gene. V was cut by 4 bases and J by 8 bases, with 12 bases left in between. CDR3 size: 12 residues. Here the CDR3 DNA reads TGTGCCAGCAGCTCCCCACCGGGAGGCTACACCTTC. It encodes CASSSPPGGYTF.

The rearrangement joins TRBV4-1 to TRBJ1-6; 8 bases map to TRBD1. Germline V gives CDR1 MGHRA, CDR2 YSYEKL. Trimming took 0 bases from V and 9 from J; bases not matched to a gene: 10. The CDR3 covers 17 residues. CDR3 bases: TGCGCCAGCAGCCAAGATCGCCGGCAGGGGGCGAGTTCACCCCTCCACTTT. It codes for CASSQDRRQGASSPLHF.

J is TRBJ1-5 and V is TRBV7-9, with 10 bases identical to TRBD1. Per the germline V gene, CDR1 is SEHNR and CDR2 is FQNEAQ (reference sequence). The V and J ends lost 5 bases and 6 bases, in that order; junction bases with no gene match: 7. The CDR3 has 15 residues. The CDR3 protein is CASSGGQGNVQPQHF. Here the CDR3 DNA reads TGTGCCAGCAGCGGGGGACAGGGGAATGTTCAGCCCCAGCATTTT. Full variable domain (missing parts from reference TRBV7-9 and TRBJ1-5): DTGVSQNPRHKITKRGQNVTFRCDPISEHNRLYWYRQTLGQGPEFLTYFQNEAQLEKSRLLSDRFSAERPKGSFSTLEIQRTEQGDSAMYLCASSGGQGNVQPQHFGDGTRLSIL.

This clone turned up a few times. This chain links TRBV6-5 with TRBJ1-6; D gene unclear. The ends were cut back, 2 bases at V and 9 bases at J, with 8 bases in the middle. The CDR3 sequence is 13 residues long. Germline loops: CDR1 MNHEY, CDR2 SVGAGI. The CDR3 sequence is CASSYNSGSPLHF. DNA for the CDR3: TGTGCCAGCAGTTACAATTCAGGTTCACCCCTCCACTTT.